This entry features one TCR beta chain sequence. The length of the CDR3 is 17 residues. Germline-derived CDR1 and CDR2 are KGHDR and SFDVKD. V lost 4 bases, J lost 2 bases, and 8 bases stayed unmatched. These data originate in a study of blood T cells in healthy people across ages. Next came a second PCR, run for about 6 to 11 cycles, which used a sample-barcoded 5' primer along with a J-beta primer mix. MiXCR, run by TCRdb on the 5' RACE reads, gives a single entry per CDR3 protein. This sample has hundreds of thousands of distinct CDR3 sequences; around three fifths occur once, and the top ten carry under 30%.

The source material was blood. The TCR originated in a man in his forties in good health. This sequence joins TRBV24-1 and TRBJ2-1, with 9 bases matching TRBD2. CDR3 in DNA: TGTGCCACCAGTGACCGTAGCGGGAGTAATCCCTACAATGAGCAGTTCTTC. Its protein is CATSDRSGSNPYNEQFF.